A single sample gave rise to the 9 T cell receptor beta chains below, sequenced in a study of breast tumors, draining lymph nodes, adjacent tissues. Axillary draining lymph nodes of breast cancer patients supplied the node samples. TCRdb itself ran the multiplex PCR reads through MiXCR, one entry per CDR3 protein. The sample holds about 230,000 distinct CDR3 sequences, approximately 31% seen once. Input material: axillary lymph node tissue. All receptors derive from a female donor with breast cancer. Some clones in this sample may be carry-over from other donors' samples.

This chain links TRBV5-5 with TRBJ2-3; weak D call: TRBD1 (6 bases). Germline V gives CDR1 SGHKS, CDR2 YYEKEE (reference sequence). The V and J ends lost 3 bases and 3 bases respectively, with 14 bases between them. The length of the CDR3 is 15 residues. CDR3 DNA sequence: TGTGCCAGCAGCTGGGACACAGCAGGGACAGATACGCAGTATTTT. It yields the protein CASSWDTAGTDTQYF. The full variable domain, rest sourced from reference TRBV5-5 and TRBJ2-3, is DAGVTQSPTHLIKTRGQQVTLRCSPISGHKSVSWYQQVLGQGPQFIFQYYEKEERGRGNFPDRFSARQFPNYSSELNVNALLLGDSALYLCASSWDTAGTDTQYFGPGTRLTVL.

This clonotype has ten or more counts. The CDR3 sequence: CASSLEWSRQPQHF. CDR3 bases: TGTGCCAGCAGCTTAGAGTGGTCCCGCCAGCCCCAGCATTTT. V gene TRBV7-2 combines with J gene TRBJ1-5; unclear D gene. The CDR3 is made up of 14 amino acids. Germline CDR1 reads SGHTA; CDR2 reads FQGNSA. Trimming pared 1 base from V and 7 bases from J, leaving 11 bases between. Using reference TRBV7-2 and TRBJ1-5 for the parts outside the CDR3, the full variable domain is GAGVSQSPSNKVTEKGKDVELRCDPISGHTALYWYRQSLGQGLEFLIYFQGNSAPDKSGLPSDRFSAERTGGSVSTLTIQRTQQEDSAVYLCASSLEWSRQPQHFGDGTRLSIL.

This clonotype was seen at least ten times. This may stem from a read error, because a much larger clone lies one nucleotide away. The CDR3 region is CSAGTSGSNAQYF. CDR3 DNA: TGCAGTGCCGGGACTAGCGGGAGCAACGCGCAGTACTTC. The chain is built from TRBV20-1 and TRBJ2-7, with 14 bases identical to TRBD2. With V trimmed by 6 bases and J by 9 bases, 7 bases remained unmatched. The length of the CDR3 is 13 residues. The germline V gene encodes CDR1 DFQATT and CDR2 SNEGSKA (reference sequence).

This clonotype was counted at least ten times. The J gene is TRBJ1-3, the V gene TRBV7-9; D is ambiguous. V lost 2 bases and J 0 bases, leaving 8 bases between the germline ends. The CDR3 is 15 residues long. CDR1 and CDR2 (germline): SEHNR, FQNEAQ (reference sequence). The CDR3 reads CASSLPRASGNTIYF. The DNA for the CDR3 is TGTGCCAGCAGCTTACCGAGGGCCTCTGGAAACACCATATATTTT.

In its sample, this clonotype was seen a few times. A much larger clone lies a single base off, so this may be a read error. The chain is built from TRBV20-1 and TRBJ2-1; TRBD2 aligns across 11 bases. The V gene end was trimmed by 0 bases and the J gene end by 9 bases; junction bases not matched to a gene: 4. CDR1 DFQATT and CDR2 SNEGSKA come from the germline V gene (reference sequence). The CDR3 extends over 14 amino acids. The DNA for the CDR3 is TGCAGTGCTAGAGAGTCTAGCGGGAGGCCTGAGCAGTTCTTC. Residues: CSARESSGRPEQFF.

This clonotype was observed many times. The chain is built from TRBV7-2 and TRBJ2-1; no clear D. Germline V CDR1 and CDR2: SGHTA, FQGNSA. The CDR3 totals 14 residues. Trimming removed 0 bases at V and 5 bases at J, with 8 bases between. CDR3: CASSLALRNNEQFF. In DNA form, the CDR3 reads TGTGCCAGCAGCTTAGCGTTACGGAACAATGAGCAGTTCTTC.

This rearrangement joins TRBV14 to TRBJ1-3; 9 positions match TRBD1. The CDR3 extends over 17 amino acids. Germline CDR1 reads SGHDN; CDR2 reads FVKESK. The V and J ends lost 0 bases and 0 bases, in that order; junction bases with no gene match: 3. The CDR3 loop is CASSQETGGSSGNTIYF. As DNA, the CDR3 is TGTGCCAGCAGCCAAGAGACAGGGGGGAGCTCTGGAAACACCATATATTTT. The full variable domain, rest sourced from reference TRBV14 and TRBJ1-3, is EAGVTQFPSHSVIEKGQTVTLRCDPISGHDNLYWYRRVMGKEIKFLLHFVKESKQDESGMPNNRFLAERTGGTYSTLKVQPAELEDSGVYFCASSQETGGSSGNTIYFGEGSWLTVV.

This clonotype was detected ten times or more. The rearrangement uses TRBV15 and TRBJ1-5; unclear D gene. The V end was cut by 5 bases, the J end by 8 bases, with 19 bases between. Germline V gene lookup returns CDR1 LNHNV and CDR2 YYDKDF (reference sequence). This CDR3 spans 15 amino acids. The CDR3, as DNA: TGTGCCACCAGCGGCCGGGGATCCATATCGGAGCCCCAGCATTTT. Amino acids: CATSGRGSISEPQHF. Using reference TRBV15 and TRBJ1-5 for the parts outside the CDR3, the full variable domain is DAMVIQNPRYQVTQFGKPVTLSCSQTLNHNVMYWYQQKSSQAPKLLFHYYDKDFNNEADTPDNFQSRRPNTSFCFLDIRSPGLGDTAMYLCATSGRGSISEPQHFGDGTRLSIL.

V and J are TRBV5-1 and TRBJ2-7, with 11 bases lining up with TRBD1. The V gene's germline CDR1 is SGHRS and CDR2 YFSETQ. The CDR3 runs 15 residues. V was clipped by 2 bases and J by 4 bases; unmatched bases: 5. CDR3 bases: TGCGCCAGCAGCTTAGTGGACAGGGGGCAATACGAGCAGTACTTC. Translated, it gives CASSLVDRGQYEQYF. The variable domain in full, completed from reference TRBV5-1 and TRBJ2-7, reads KAGVTQTPRYLIKTRGQQVTLSCSPISGHRSVSWYQQTPGQGLQFLFEYFSETQRNKGNFPGRFSGRQFSNSRSEMNVSTLELGDSALYLCASSLVDRGQYEQYFGPGTRLTVT.